Following are 10 T cell receptor beta chains from one sample sequenced in a study of blood T cells in healthy people across ages. Using a J-beta primer mix together with a sample-barcoded 5' primer, a second PCR was run for roughly 7 to 12 cycles. TCRdb re-called the 5' RACE reads through MiXCR, storing one row per CDR3 protein. The data show fewer than 950,000 distinct CDR3 sequences, with about 55% seen just once and about 42% held by the top ten. Material: blood. The receptors derive from an elderly man in good health.

This clonotype was seen a handful of times. The rearrangement joins TRBV15 to TRBJ1-5; perhaps TRBD1 as D (5 bases). Germline lookup yields CDR1 LNHNV and CDR2 YYDKDF (reference sequence). The CDR3 is 15 amino acids. CDR3 nucleotides: TGTGCAACTTCCCCGGGGCGAGGGGGCAATCAGCCCCAGCATTTT. As protein: CATSPGRGGNQPQHF.

The chain carries TRBV20-1 and TRBJ1-2; D is unclear. The CDR3 has 11 residues. The germline gives CDR1 DFQATT, CDR2 SNEGSKA (reference sequence). V gave up 6 bases and J gave up 3 bases, with 8 bases separating them. The CDR3 DNA sequence: TGCAGTGCCATCACCGACTATGGCTACACCTTC. It encodes CSAITDYGYTF.

This chain links TRBV9 with TRBJ1-2; a possible D gene is TRBD1 (5 bases). Germline CDR1 SGDLS, CDR2 YYNGEE. CDR3 length: 16 amino acids. Deletions cut 4 bases from V and 2 bases from J, with 18 bases between. The CDR3 DNA reads TGTGCCAGCAGCCCGCGCCAGGGAGTTGAAAACTATGGCTACACCTTC. It is translated as CASSPRQGVENYGYTF.

The V gene is TRBV18, the J gene TRBJ1-4, with 7 bases lining up with TRBD1. The germline CDR1 and CDR2 sequences are KGHSH and LQKENI. The trim removed 4 bases at V and 3 bases at J, leaving 5 bases unmatched. CDR3 size: 15 residues. CDR3 DNA sequence: TGTGCCAGCTCACAGGGGGCTACGTCTAATGAAAAACTGTTTTTT. Its translation is CASSQGATSNEKLFF.

This clonotype came up a few times. The genes are TRBV29-1 and TRBJ2-1, with TRBD1 matching over 9 bases. V was pared by 7 bases and J by 7 bases, with 5 bases of the junction left unmatched. CDR1 and CDR2 (germline): SQVTM, ANQGSEA. The CDR3 totals 12 residues. CDR3 in amino acids: CSGTGAGNEQFF. The CDR3 nucleotides are TGCAGCGGGACAGGGGCGGGGAATGAGCAGTTCTTC.

This rearrangement joins TRBV20-1 to TRBJ2-1; 8 nucleotides align to TRBD2. CDR1 DFQATT and CDR2 SNEGSKA come from the germline V gene (reference sequence). The length of the CDR3 is 16 residues. Germline trimming cut 5 bases from V and 8 bases from J; bases unmatched to any gene: 17. The CDR3 DNA is TGCAGTGCTGAAGGAGCTTCCGGGACTAGTAAGGATGAGCAGTTCTTC. Its translation: CSAEGASGTSKDEQFF.

The chain carries TRBV28 and TRBJ1-4, with TRBD1 matching over 8 bases. Germline CDR1 MDHEN, CDR2 SYDVKM. The CDR3 is 15 residues long. The junction had 7 bases not matched to a gene; V was cut back by 6 bases and J by 4 bases. The CDR3 nucleotides are TGTGCCAGCAGACCTATGGGACAGGATAATGAAAAACTGTTTTTT. Translation: CASRPMGQDNEKLFF.

This clonotype was observed a few times. The rearrangement joins TRBV27 to TRBJ2-1; TRBD2 is a possible D gene (5 bases). The CDR3 has 16 residues. Germline loops: CDR1 MNHEY, CDR2 SMNVEV (reference sequence). Trimming shortened V by 2 bases and J by 2 bases, and 13 bases separated the two germline ends. CDR3 in amino acids: CASSLVKSGTYNEQFF. The CDR3 DNA reads TGTGCCAGCAGTTTAGTAAAATCCGGGACCTACAATGAGCAGTTCTTC.

V usage is TRBV11-2 and J usage is TRBJ2-1; D might be TRBD2 (6 bases). The J call may not be correct, given that the DNA end is closer to TRBJ2-7. Germline loops: CDR1 SGHAT, CDR2 FQNNGV. The CDR3 is 18 residues long. The CDR3 protein is CASSLDLTVADFTYEQYF. Here the CDR3 DNA reads TGTGCCAGCAGCTTAGATCTGACAGTAGCGGATTTTACCTACGAGCAGTACTTC.

Only a few counts were recorded for this clonotype. This chain connects TRBV7-2 to TRBJ1-2; 7 nucleotides match TRBD1. J gave up 4 bases and V 1 base, and 6 bases lay outside the gene matches. The CDR3 has 15 residues. Germline V gene lookup returns CDR1 SGHTA and CDR2 FQGNSA. CDR3 residues: CASSLVTGASYGYTF. The CDR3 region has the DNA TGTGCCAGCAGCTTAGTTACAGGGGCCTCCTATGGCTACACCTTC.